This is a list of T cell receptor beta chains from one sample in a study of T cell clones after liver transplantation. The table came from immunoSEQ multiplex PCR; TCRdb's copy has only in-frame clones and leaves some out. The sample shows roughly 72,000 clones, under 90% of them seen only once. The source was CD4+ T cells from blood, collected 48 months after liver transplant. These receptors originate from a human patient who received a liver transplant. These T cells may partly come from the graft donor. CDR3s include the opening cysteine and the closing phenylalanine or tryptophan. D genes are given only for firm matches. Clone size, where shown, is once, few, many, or a class for clones that have expanded.

cdr3_nt: TGTGCCAGCAACCGGGGGGGGGCCTACAATGAGCAGTTCTTC
cdr3_aa: CASNRGGAYNEQFF
clone_size: -
v_call: TRBV2
d_call: TRBD2
j_call: TRBJ2-1

cdr3_nt: TGCGCCAGCAGCCAAGATAGCGGCTATGGCAATCAGCCCCAGCATTTT
cdr3_aa: CASSQDSGYGNQPQHF
clone_size: -
v_call: TRBV4-3
d_call: -
j_call: TRBJ1-5

cdr3_nt: TGCGCCAGCAGCGGGAACACTGAAGCTTTCTTT
cdr3_aa: CASSGNTEAFF
clone_size: -
v_call: TRBV5-1
d_call: -
j_call: TRBJ1-1

cdr3_nt: TGCAGCTCCTCCGGTGGGGGGAATGAGCAGTTCTTC
cdr3_aa: CSSSGGGNEQFF
clone_size: -
v_call: TRBV29-1
d_call: -
j_call: TRBJ2-1

cdr3_nt: TGCAGTGCTAGGAAGAGATACTACACCTTC
cdr3_aa: CSARKRYYTF
clone_size: -
v_call: TRBV20-1
d_call: -
j_call: TRBJ1-2

cdr3_nt: TGTGCCAGCAGCCCGGGACTAGCGGGCAACACAGATACGCAGTATTTT
cdr3_aa: CASSPGLAGNTDTQYF
clone_size: -
v_call: TRBV7-2
d_call: TRBD2
j_call: TRBJ2-3

cdr3_nt: TGCGCCAGCAGCCAAGATGGGACAGGGGACAATGAGCAGTTCTTC
cdr3_aa: CASSQDGTGDNEQFF
clone_size: -
v_call: TRBV4-3
d_call: TRBD1
j_call: TRBJ2-1

cdr3_nt: TGTGCCAGCAGCGTGGGCTCTGGGGCCAACGTCCTGACTTTC
cdr3_aa: CASSVGSGANVLTF
clone_size: -
v_call: TRBV9
d_call: -
j_call: TRBJ2-6

cdr3_nt: TGTGCCAGCAGCCCCAGGGAGACCCAGTACTTC
cdr3_aa: CASSPRETQYF
clone_size: -
v_call: TRBV28
d_call: -
j_call: TRBJ2-5

cdr3_nt: TGTGCCAGCAGCTTGGGGAGCGGGAATGAGCAGTTCTTC
cdr3_aa: CASSLGSGNEQFF
clone_size: -
v_call: TRBV7-3
d_call: -
j_call: TRBJ2-1

cdr3_nt: TGCGCCAGCAGCCAAGATGGACAGGATTACAATGAGCAGTTCTTC
cdr3_aa: CASSQDGQDYNEQFF
clone_size: -
v_call: TRBV4-1
d_call: TRBD1
j_call: TRBJ2-1

cdr3_nt: TGTGCCAGCAGTGAATCGCGTGGAAGGTCCAAAAACATTCAGTACTTC
cdr3_aa: CASSESRGRSKNIQYF
clone_size: few
v_call: TRBV2
d_call: -
j_call: TRBJ2-4

cdr3_nt: TGTGCCAGCTCACCCTTGGACACCCGTACCGGCTACACCTTC
cdr3_aa: CASSPLDTRTGYTF
clone_size: few
v_call: TRBV18
d_call: -
j_call: TRBJ1-2

cdr3_nt: TGTGCCAGCAGCCAAATAGCGGGGGGTTACACAGATACGCAGTATTTT
cdr3_aa: CASSQIAGGYTDTQYF
clone_size: -
v_call: TRBV4-2
d_call: TRBD2
j_call: TRBJ2-3

cdr3_nt: TGTGCCAGCAGCTTAGGTTATGAGCAGTTCTTC
cdr3_aa: CASSLGYEQFF
clone_size: -
v_call: TRBV11-1
d_call: -
j_call: TRBJ2-1

cdr3_nt: TGTGCCAGTAGTATGGCGGGGTTTAACACTGAAGCTTTCTTT
cdr3_aa: CASSMAGFNTEAFF
clone_size: -
v_call: TRBV19
d_call: -
j_call: TRBJ1-1

cdr3_nt: TGTGCCAGCAGCGCAGCCGGGAGAGAAGATGAAAAACTGTTTTTT
cdr3_aa: CASSAAGREDEKLFF
clone_size: -
v_call: TRBV7-2
d_call: -
j_call: TRBJ1-4

cdr3_nt: TGTGCCAGCAGTTTTAGCCCGGCGGATGAGCAGTTCTTC
cdr3_aa: CASSFSPADEQFF
clone_size: -
v_call: TRBV27
d_call: -
j_call: TRBJ2-1

cdr3_nt: TGTGCCAGCAGCTTTACGGGGATCTATGGCTACACCTTC
cdr3_aa: CASSFTGIYGYTF
clone_size: -
v_call: TRBV5-5
d_call: -
j_call: TRBJ1-2

cdr3_nt: TGTGCCACCAAACCAGGGCAGGCAGCAGCTACTGAAGCTTTCTTT
cdr3_aa: CATKPGQAAATEAFF
clone_size: -
v_call: TRBV18
d_call: -
j_call: TRBJ1-1

cdr3_nt: TGTGCCAGCAGGGAACGTAGGCAGAACTATGGCTACACCTTC
cdr3_aa: CASRERRQNYGYTF
clone_size: -
v_call: TRBV2
d_call: -
j_call: TRBJ1-2

cdr3_nt: TGTGCCAGTAGTAATGGACAGGGGAACACTGAAGCTTTCTTT
cdr3_aa: CASSNGQGNTEAFF
clone_size: -
v_call: TRBV19
d_call: TRBD1
j_call: TRBJ1-1

cdr3_nt: TGTGCCAGCAGCTTAAAAGGGACAGAGAACACCGGGGAGCTGTTTTTT
cdr3_aa: CASSLKGTENTGELFF
clone_size: -
v_call: TRBV7-3
d_call: TRBD1
j_call: TRBJ2-2